These T cell receptor beta chains were read from a single sample in a study of beta chain features in type 1 diabetes. TCRdb's copy holds only in-frame clones and misses some; the assay was immunoSEQ multiplex PCR. The table has about 70,000 clones, roughly half seen once. The sequencing input was central memory CD4+ T cells from blood. These receptors originate from a man aged 30 to 39 with type 1 diabetes. Both conserved end residues are part of each CDR3. D genes are given only for firm matches. Not all rows give a size; the values are once, few, many and, for expanded clones, a class.

d_call j_call v_call clone_size cdr3_aa cdr3_nt
TRBD1 TRBJ1-1 TRBV29-1 - CSVRTGRATEAFF TGCAGCGTCCGGACAGGGAGGGCCACTGAAGCTTTCTTT
- TRBJ2-5 TRBV29-1 - CSVEESAGTRQETQYF TGCAGCGTTGAAGAATCCGCCGGAACGAGGCAAGAGACCCAGTACTTC
- TRBJ2-3 TRBV1 - CTSSPSRDKGLSSTDTQYF TGCACCAGCAGCCCTTCCCGGGACAAAGGGTTATCTAGCACAGATACGCAGTATTTT
- TRBJ2-1 TRBV29-1 - CSVYRNNEQFF TGCAGCGTTTACAGGAACAATGAGCAGTTCTTC
TRBD1 TRBJ1-2 TRBV5-1 - CASSSGQGEGYTF TGCGCCAGCAGCTCCGGACAGGGGGAAGGCTACACCTTC
TRBD2 TRBJ2-7 TRBV6-6 - CASSYERGAYEQYF TGTGCCAGCAGTTACGAGCGGGGGGCCTACGAGCAGTACTTC
TRBD2 TRBJ2-3 TRBV10-3 few CAISSGGAQDTQYF TGTGCCATTTCTAGCGGGGGGGCCCAAGATACGCAGTATTTT
- TRBJ2-1 TRBV5-1 few CASSLGQYPSEQFF TGCGCCAGCAGCTTGGGCCAGTACCCCAGTGAGCAGTTCTTC
- TRBJ2-3 TRBV11-2 - CASSLRGDTSTDTQYF TGTGCCAGCAGCCTAAGAGGGGACACCAGCACAGATACGCAGTATTTT
- TRBJ1-1 TRBV11-2 few CASSLLQGPPLDTEAFF TGTGCCAGCAGCTTATTGCAGGGGCCGCCATTGGACACTGAAGCTTTCTTT
- TRBJ1-1 TRBV5-6 - CASSLLHRQNTEAFF TGTGCCAGCAGCTTACTTCACAGGCAGAACACTGAAGCTTTCTTT
- TRBJ1-1 TRBV6-6 - CASSSPFTGKNTEAFF TGTGCCAGCAGTTCCCCCTTTACCGGGAAGAACACTGAAGCTTTCTTT
TRBD2 TRBJ2-5 TRBV9 - CASSVGTSGGIQETQYF TGTGCCAGCAGCGTAGGTACTAGCGGGGGGATCCAAGAGACCCAGTACTTC
TRBD1 TRBJ1-2 TRBV2 - CASSGEGGIYGYTF TGTGCCAGCAGTGGTGAAGGGGGCATCTATGGCTACACCTTC
TRBD1 TRBJ1-4 TRBV29-1 few CSVSGGTGKNEKLFF TGCAGCGTTTCAGGAGGGACAGGAAAGAATGAAAAACTGTTTTTT
- TRBJ2-7 TRBV7-2 - CASSLAPRGSYEQYF TGTGCCAGCAGCTTGGCTCCCCGCGGCTCCTACGAGCAGTACTTC
- TRBJ2-3 TRBV10-1 - CASSVSVADTQYF TGCGCCAGCAGCGTTAGTGTAGCAGATACGCAGTATTTT
- TRBJ2-3 TRBV4-2 - CASSQGFGSSADTQYF TGTGCCAGCAGCCAGGGTTTCGGGAGCTCTGCAGATACGCAGTATTTT
TRBD2 TRBJ2-1 TRBV5-1 - CASTLAGSSYNEQFF TGCGCCAGCACCTTAGCGGGGAGCTCCTACAATGAGCAGTTCTTC
- TRBJ1-5 TRBV6-6 - CASSYAQGGGHQPQHF TGTGCCAGCAGTTACGCCCAGGGAGGTGGGCATCAGCCCCAGCATTTT
- TRBJ2-2 TRBV6-5 - CASSPGDTGELFF TGTGCCAGCAGTCCGGGGGACACCGGGGAGCTGTTTTTT
TRBD1 TRBJ1-2 TRBV19 once CASRAGTGAEGYTF TGTGCCAGTAGGGCTGGGACAGGGGCGGAAGGCTACACCTTC
TRBD2 TRBJ2-7 TRBV11-2 few CASSSGLAGSYEQYF TGTGCCAGCAGCTCCGGACTAGCGGGGTCCTACGAGCAGTACTTC